This TCR beta chain was obtained from a study of blood T cell repertoires in COVID-19. At the level of the study: The United States, Italy and Spain were the sources of the acute and convalescent COVID-19 samples. T cells, B-cell-depleted T cells, or PBMCs supplied cDNA or gDNA.

In the authors' methods: Amplification of reference gene primers provided the estimated nucleated cell counts. TCRdb's table, derived via immunoSEQ multiplex PCR, lists solely in-frame clones and lacks some. That table is the source of V, J and clone size, and D and trimming were worked out from the DNA. Of 380,000 or so clones in the sample, approximately 88% were seen once. Researchers sorted participants into cohorts using their self-reported clinical history. This clone was counted ten times or more. In germline, CDR1 is SEHNR, CDR2 FQNEAQ (reference sequence). Trimming stripped 0 bases from V and 7 bases from J, with 6 bases between. The CDR3 has 13 residues.

The chain recombines TRBV7-9 with TRBJ2-2; D is unresolved. The clonotype comes from a woman aged 40 to 50 with acute COVID-19. The material sequenced was PBMCs or T cells enriched from blood (not recorded which). The CDR3 region is CASSLARFGELFF. For the CDR3, the DNA is TGTGCCAGCAGCTTAGCGCGTTTCGGGGAGCTGTTTTTT.